The next 10 T cell receptor beta chains were all read from a single sample in a study of blood T cell repertoires in COVID-19. The data were produced by immunoSEQ multiplex PCR, yet TCRdb's version contains in-frame clones alone and is incomplete. Among fewer than 85,000 clones listed, 75% to 90% were seen once. Input material: peripheral blood. All receptors derive from a man aged 45-65 years with active COVID-19.

Notes on this clone: The same CDR3 also results from other DNA sequences found in this sample. CDR3 bases: TGTGCCAGCTCACCGGATAGGGGGGGTCAGCCCCAGCATTTT. It specifies CASSPDRGGQPQHF. The rearrangement links TRBV18 to TRBJ1-5; possibly TRBD1 for D (6 bases). The V gene lost 3 bases and the J gene lost 6 bases, with 12 bases spanning the gap. CDR1 is KGHSH, CDR2 LQKENI, per germline. The CDR3 length is 14 residues.

This chain links TRBV5-1 with TRBJ1-2; 7 bases line up with TRBD1. The CDR3 runs 13 residues. The trim removed 4 bases at V and 8 bases at J, leaving 8 bases unmatched. The V gene's germline CDR1 is SGHRS and CDR2 YFSETQ. The CDR3 DNA reads TGCGCCAGCAGCCCTGACAGGGTTGGCGGCTACACCTTC. It is translated as CASSPDRVGGYTF. The full variable domain, its missing parts supplied by reference TRBV5-1 and TRBJ1-2, is KAGVTQTPRYLIKTRGQQVTLSCSPISGHRSVSWYQQTPGQGLQFLFEYFSETQRNKGNFPGRFSGRQFSNSRSEMNVSTLELGDSALYLCASSPDRVGGYTFGSGTRLTVV.

This clone appeared once. This rearrangement joins TRBV7-2 to TRBJ1-1, with D possibly being TRBD1 (6 bases). Trimming shortened V by 5 bases and J by 2 bases, and 15 bases separated the two germline ends. The CDR3 has 15 residues. Germline CDR1 is SGHTA and CDR2 is FQGNSA. CDR3 nucleotides: TGTGCCAGCAGCCCGGGTAGACAGGTTAACACTGAAGCTTTCTTT. It yields the protein CASSPGRQVNTEAFF.

This rearrangement joins TRBV11-2 to TRBJ1-3; 9 bases line up with TRBD1. From germline, CDR1 is SGHAT and CDR2 FQNNGV. The V segment lost 5 bases and the J segment 4 bases; nucleotides outside the gene matches: 15. The length of the CDR3 is 18 residues. CDR3 region: CASSRTGTGSLRGNTIYF. The CDR3 bases are TGTGCCAGCAGCCGAACCGGGACAGGGAGTCTTCGGGGAAACACCATATATTTT.

This chain connects TRBV11-2 to TRBJ2-7; TRBD1 is a possible D gene (6 bases). Germline V gene lookup returns CDR1 SGHAT and CDR2 FQNNGV. This CDR3 has 14 residues. Trimming left V 3 bases short and J 3 bases short, with 12 bases between. Here the CDR3 DNA reads TGTGCCAGCAGCTTCCTCAGGGGTGACTACGAGCAGTACTTC. Residues: CASSFLRGDYEQYF. The variable domain in full, with the rest retrieved from reference TRBV11-2 and TRBJ2-7, is EAGVAQSPRYKIIEKRQSVAFWCNPISGHATLYWYQQILGQGPKLLIQFQNNGVVDDSQLPKDRFSAERLKGVDSTLKIQPAKLEDSAVYLCASSFLRGDYEQYFGPGTRLTVT.

The genes are TRBV30 and TRBJ1-1; no firm D call. Deletions cut 0 bases from V and 6 bases from J, with 8 bases between. In germline, CDR1 is GTSNPN, CDR2 SVGIG (reference sequence). The CDR3 has 12 amino acids. CDR3 coding DNA: TGTGCCTGGAGTGTCGTAACGGCTGAAGCTTTCTTT. It specifies CAWSVVTAEAFF.

This clone was counted a single time. The V call is TRBV25-1, the J call TRBJ2-6; 9 bases line up with TRBD1. V was pared by 0 bases and J by 0 bases, with 3 bases of the junction left unmatched. Germline CDR1 reads MGHDK; CDR2 reads SYGVNS. This CDR3 contains 18 residues. The CDR3 reads CASSEYGQGSSGANVLTF. CDR3 nucleotide sequence: TGTGCCAGCAGTGAATACGGACAGGGGAGCTCTGGGGCCAACGTCCTGACTTTC.

V is TRBV7-9 and J is TRBJ1-4, with D uncertain. The V end lost 1 base, the J end lost 2 bases, and 17 bases lay between the germline ends. CDR3 length equals 18 residues. CDR1 and CDR2 from the germline V gene are SEHNR and FQNEAQ (reference sequence). CDR3 sequence: CASSLGILRAGTNEKLFF. The CDR3 DNA sequence: TGTGCCAGCAGCTTAGGGATCCTTCGCGCGGGTACTAATGAAAAACTGTTTTTT.

The chain recombines TRBV3-1 (or the pseudogene TRBV3-2) with TRBJ1-5, with D unresolved. Trimming took 3 bases from V and 0 from J, leaving 6 bases between them. The CDR3 runs 14 residues. Germline CDR1 reads LGHDT; CDR2 reads YNNKEL (reference sequence). DNA of the CDR3: TGTGCCAGCAGCCAGGGAGCTAGCAATCAGCCCCAGCATTTT. Translated, it gives CASSQGASNQPQHF.

This clone was seen only once. V is TRBV28 and J is TRBJ1-5; D gene ambiguous. Germline CDR1 and CDR2: MDHEN and SYDVKM. The CDR3 runs to 15 residues. The ends were cut back, 6 bases at V and 2 bases at J, with 14 bases in the middle. CDR3 coding DNA: TGTGCCAGCAGGCTAGACCAAATCGGCAATCAGCCCCAGCATTTT. Its translation is CASRLDQIGNQPQHF.